Listed here are 16 T cell receptor beta chains from one sample, sequenced in a study of cytotoxic CD8 clonotypes in ibrutinib-treated CLL. Clones were sequenced by immunoSEQ multiplex PCR, and TCRdb holds only the in-frame ones, with some missing. The sample lists 300,000 or so clones; roughly 71% were seen once. Sample: PBMCs, taken after 36 months of ibrutinib treatment. Receptor source: a human donor with chronic lymphocytic leukemia.

V and J are TRBV20-1 and TRBJ1-4; no clear D. Between the trimmed V and J ends, which lost 2 bases and 7 bases, there was a span of 2 bases. This CDR3 is 10 amino acids long. In germline, CDR1 is DFQATT, CDR2 SNEGSKA (reference sequence). The CDR3, as DNA: TGCAGTGCTAGACTTGAAAAACTGTTTTTT. Translation: CSARLEKLFF.

The chain is built from TRBV10-3 and TRBJ2-7; D is uncertain. Per the germline V gene, CDR1 is ENHRY and CDR2 is SYGVKD. This CDR3 contains 12 residues. Between the trimmed V and J ends, which lost 2 bases and 3 bases, there was a span of 5 bases. The CDR3 spells CAISELFYEQYF. CDR3 DNA sequence: TGTGCCATCAGTGAGCTTTTCTACGAGCAGTACTTC.

Only a few counts were recorded for this clone. This chain links TRBV5-1 with TRBJ1-6, with TRBD1 identical over 9 bases. The CDR3 has 14 amino acids. With V trimmed by 7 bases and J by 5 bases, 4 bases remained unmatched. The V gene's germline CDR1 is SGHRS and CDR2 YFSETQ. The CDR3 is CASGTGGNNSPLHF. In DNA form, the CDR3 reads TGCGCCAGCGGTACAGGGGGCAATAATTCACCCCTCCACTTT.

J is TRBJ2-1 and V is TRBV20-1; D remains ambiguous. The CDR3 extends over 11 amino acids. Trimming shortened V by 6 bases and J by 4 bases, and 7 bases separated the two germline ends. Germline lookup yields CDR1 DFQATT and CDR2 SNEGSKA (reference sequence). The DNA of the CDR3 is TGCAGTGCAATCCATTACAATGAGCAGTTCTTC. Translating it yields CSAIHYNEQFF.

The V gene is TRBV14, the J gene TRBJ2-7; D call uncertain. CDR3 length: 12 amino acids. CDR1 SGHDN and CDR2 FVKESK come from the germline V gene. The V end was cut by 1 base, the J end by 3 bases, with 4 bases between. The CDR3 region is CASSQGVYEQYF. The CDR3 DNA follows: TGTGCCAGCAGCCAAGGCGTCTACGAGCAGTACTTC. Using reference TRBV14 and TRBJ2-7 for the parts outside the CDR3, the full variable domain is EAGVTQFPSHSVIEKGQTVTLRCDPISGHDNLYWYRRVMGKEIKFLLHFVKESKQDESGMPNNRFLAERTGGTYSTLKVQPAELEDSGVYFCASSQGVYEQYFGPGTRLTVT.

In its sample, this clone was seen a few times. The chain uses TRBV9 and TRBJ1-2, with 7 bases matching TRBD1. V was pared by 5 bases and J by 6 bases, with 4 bases of the junction left unmatched. Germline V gene data show CDR1 as SGDLS and CDR2 as YYNGEE. The CDR3 runs to 12 residues. As DNA, the CDR3 is TGTGCCAGCAGGGGGACAGTCAATGGCTACACCTTC. Residues: CASRGTVNGYTF.

Only a few counts were recorded for this clone. The chain is built from TRBV13 and TRBJ2-2; D call uncertain. V was clipped by 3 bases and J by 8 bases, with 34 bases between them. CDR1 is PRHDT and CDR2 is FYEKMQ in the germline V gene (reference sequence). The CDR3 sequence is 21 residues long. CDR3 DNA sequence: TGTGCCAGCAGCTTCTTTCTGCATCCACCAGACAACGTTCCGCTTAAAGGGGAGCTGTTTTTT. The encoded protein is CASSFFLHPPDNVPLKGELFF.

Comment on this clone: At one end the junction does not follow the germline gene, possibly because of a read error. The gene calls are TRBV5-3 and TRBJ1-2, with D possibly being TRBD1 (6 bases). TRBV5-3 is flagged as an ORF with uncertain function. The CDR3 runs 13 residues. The CDR3 loop is CASSLITGYGYTF. The CDR3 bases are TGTGCCAGCAGCTTGATAACAGGGTATGGCTACACCTTC.

The rearrangement links TRBV19 to TRBJ1-4, with 8 bases fitting TRBD1. This CDR3 is built from 13 residues. After removal of 5 bases from V and 14 bases from J, the junction contained 10 bases not matched to a gene. The germline V gene encodes CDR1 LNHDA and CDR2 SQIVND (reference sequence). CDR3 in amino acids: CASSPWDRKTLFF. The CDR3 DNA reads TGTGCCAGTAGTCCTTGGGACAGGAAAACCCTGTTTTTT.

The V gene is TRBV9, the J gene TRBJ1-1; D unresolved. The germline V gene has CDR1 SGDLS and CDR2 YYNGEE. The CDR3 runs 12 residues. Trimming shortened V by 6 bases and J by 0 bases, and 6 bases separated the two germline ends. The CDR3 DNA reads TGTGCCAGCACCTCAATGAACACTGAAGCTTTCTTT. The encoded protein is CASTSMNTEAFF.

This clone has just a few counts. The chain couples TRBV11-2 to TRBJ2-7, with 9 bases lining up with TRBD1. Germline V lookup: CDR1 SGHAT, CDR2 FQNNGV. V dropped 3 bases and J dropped 2; count of bases not matched to a gene: 5. CDR3 length: 15 amino acids. The CDR3 loop is CASSFPGTGPYEQYF. Written as DNA, the CDR3 is TGTGCCAGCAGCTTCCCCGGGACAGGGCCCTACGAGCAGTACTTC. Based on the CDR3 plus reference TRBV11-2 and TRBJ2-7, the full variable domain is EAGVAQSPRYKIIEKRQSVAFWCNPISGHATLYWYQQILGQGPKLLIQFQNNGVVDDSQLPKDRFSAERLKGVDSTLKIQPAKLEDSAVYLCASSFPGTGPYEQYFGPGTRLTVT.

As for this clone: A much larger clone differs by one base, so this may be a read error. J is TRBJ2-5 and V is TRBV7-6; maybe TRBD2 (5 bases). V gave up 4 bases and J gave up 5 bases, with 5 bases separating them. Germline assignment: CDR1 SGHVS and CDR2 FNYEAQ. The CDR3 spans 11 residues. CDR3 DNA: TGTGCCAGCAGCTCGGGGGAGACCCAGTACTTC. The encoded protein is CASSSGETQYF.

V is TRBV5-1 and J is TRBJ2-5, with D maybe TRBD1 (5 bases). V shed 2 bases and J shed 5 bases, with 16 bases lying between them. There are 15 residues in the CDR3. Germline lookup yields CDR1 SGHRS and CDR2 YFSETQ. The CDR3: CASSFRSGFAETQYF. CDR3 bases: TGCGCCAGCAGCTTCCGGTCAGGGTTCGCCGAGACCCAGTACTTC. The full variable domain, its missing parts supplied by reference TRBV5-1 and TRBJ2-5, is KAGVTQTPRYLIKTRGQQVTLSCSPISGHRSVSWYQQTPGQGLQFLFEYFSETQRNKGNFPGRFSGRQFSNSRSEMNVSTLELGDSALYLCASSFRSGFAETQYFGPGTRLLVL.

V is TRBV19 and J is TRBJ1-2; 8 bases fit TRBD1. The CDR3 is made up of 16 amino acids. Per the germline V gene, CDR1 is LNHDA and CDR2 is SQIVND (reference sequence). The V gene end was trimmed by 5 bases and the J gene end by 3 bases; junction bases not matched to a gene: 11. Here the CDR3 reads CASSQPRTGKDYGYTF. CDR3 DNA sequence: TGTGCCAGTAGTCAACCAAGGACAGGGAAGGACTATGGCTACACCTTC. The complete variable domain, with remaining parts taken from reference TRBV19 and TRBJ1-2, reads DGGITQSPKYLFRKEGQNVTLSCEQNLNHDAMYWYRQDPGQGLRLIYYSQIVNDFQKGDIAEGYSVSREKKESFPLTVTSAQKNPTAFYLCASSQPRTGKDYGYTFGSGTRLTVV.

The chain employs TRBV6-1 and TRBJ1-2, with no clear D. Trimming took off 0 bases at V and 8 bases at J, with 13 bases between the two ends. CDR1 MNHNS and CDR2 SASEGT come from the germline V gene. There are 14 residues in the CDR3. As DNA, the CDR3 is TGTGCCAGCAGTGAAGCCGGACGTCCGGGCGGCTACACCTTC. Translation: CASSEAGRPGGYTF.

The chain carries TRBV29-1 and TRBJ2-3; D unresolved. The CDR3 totals 13 residues. Germline loops: CDR1 SQVTM, CDR2 ANQGSEA. V was shortened by 6 bases and J by 6 bases, with 16 bases between the two germline ends. CDR3 in DNA: TGCAGCGTAAGGACGGCCAGCGACGATACGCAGTATTTT. Amino acids: CSVRTASDDTQYF.